A selection of T cell receptor beta chains follows, all from one sample in a study of shared clonotypes between healthy human individuals. Assay used: immunoSEQ multiplex PCR; TCRdb lists only in-frame clones, some missing. The sample includes around 600,000 clones, 85% to 95% of them seen just once. The material sequenced was naive CD8+ T cells sorted from blood. The receptor set was obtained from a woman aged 25 to 39 in good health. Each CDR3 is given with its conserved first and last residue. A D gene is named only where the DNA matches it firmly. The size entry is marked missing in some rows and otherwise reads once, few, many or a size class.

TRBV28	.	TRBJ2-5	.	TGTGCCAGCAGGGCAGGCATCCGGGATACGACCCAGTACTTC	CASRAGIRDTTQYF
TRBV13	.	TRBJ1-1	.	TGTGCCAGCAGCTTAGGGCGGGGGGAGGCTTTCTTT	CASSLGRGEAFF
TRBV9	.	TRBJ2-6	TRBD1	TGTGCCAGCAGCGGAGGGGACAGGGCTGGGGCCAACGTCCTGACTTTC	CASSGGDRAGANVLTF
TRBV5-4	.	TRBJ2-5	.	TGTGCCAGCAGCTTAGGCGGAGAAGAGACCCAGTACTTC	CASSLGGEETQYF
TRBV4-1	once	TRBJ2-7	.	TGCGCCAGCATGAACCAGCGGTCCGAGCAGTACTTC	CASMNQRSEQYF
TRBV27	.	TRBJ2-2	.	TGTGCCAGCAGTCTCTGGAATTCCGGGGAGCTGTTTTTT	CASSLWNSGELFF
TRBV4-1	.	TRBJ2-7	TRBD1	TGCGCCAGCAGCCACGACAGGGGGTCCTACGAGCAGTACTTC	CASSHDRGSYEQYF
TRBV13	.	TRBJ2-5	.	TGTGCCAGCAGCTTACTAGCATTGGGGGAGACCCAGTACTTC	CASSLLALGETQYF
TRBV6-1	.	TRBJ1-3	TRBD1	TGTGCCAGCAGTGAATATCACAGGGGAGGAAACACCATATATTTT	CASSEYHRGGNTIYF
TRBV27	.	TRBJ2-7	.	TGTGCCAGCAGTTTATCCCCCGATTACGAGCAGTACTTC	CASSLSPDYEQYF
TRBV11-2	.	TRBJ1-1	.	TGTGCCAGCAGCTTTGTAGTGAACACTGAAGCTTTCTTT	CASSFVVNTEAFF
TRBV7-3	.	TRBJ2-1	TRBD2	TGTGCCAGCAGCTTAAGAGTCATGCTTAGCGGGAGTTCTCCCTCAGATTGGAATGAGCAGTTCTTC	CASSLRVMLSGSSPSDWNEQFF
TRBV30	.	TRBJ2-1	.	TGTGCCTGGAGGTGGCAGATTGGTGAGCAGTTCTTC	CAWRWQIGEQFF
TRBV2	.	TRBJ1-1	.	TGTGCCAGCAATGGGGCAGCGGAGGGAACGGCTGAAGCTTTCTTT	CASNGAAEGTAEAFF
TRBV28	.	TRBJ1-5	.	TGTGCCAGCAGTTTATTACAGGGCTTAGTTGATCAGCCCCAGCATTTT	CASSLLQGLVDQPQHF
TRBV4-1	.	TRBJ2-7	.	TGCGCCAGCAGCCAAGTTATCGGACAGATCTACGAGCAGTACTTC	CASSQVIGQIYEQYF
TRBV6-6	.	TRBJ2-7	.	TGTGCCAGCAGTTACTCGGGTGGGGGGAGTTACGAGCAGTACTTC	CASSYSGGGSYEQYF
TRBV5-1	.	TRBJ2-1	.	TGCGCCAGCAGCTTGGGGCAGGGAGGCGCTGAGCAGTTCTTC	CASSLGQGGAEQFF
TRBV27	.	TRBJ2-7	.	TGTGCCAGCAGTCGAGAGGGAGGATACGAGCAGTACTTC	CASSREGGYEQYF
TRBV28	.	TRBJ2-1	TRBD2	TGTGCCAGCCACGGTAGCGGGAGGGGAAATGAGCAGTTCTTC	CASHGSGRGNEQFF
TRBV21-1	once	TRBJ2-7	.	TGTGCCAGCAGACCTACCCTGTCGGAGAAGACCTACGAGCAGTACTTC	CASRPTLSEKTYEQYF
TRBV28	.	TRBJ2-1	.	TGTGCCAGCAACGACCCTGGGGGGAATGAGCAGTTCTTC	CASNDPGGNEQFF
TRBV28	.	TRBJ2-7	TRBD1	TGTGCCAGCACCCCGACAGGGGTCTACGAGCAGTACTTC	CASTPTGVYEQYF
TRBV5-6	.	TRBJ2-7	.	TGTGCCAGCAGCCCCGCTGGAGCAAACGAGCAGTACTTC	CASSPAGANEQYF
TRBV5-1	.	TRBJ2-7	.	TGCGCCAGCAGCTTGGCCTCGTACTCCTACGAGCAGTACTTC	CASSLASYSYEQYF
TRBV21-1	.	TRBJ1-5	.	TGTGCCAGCAACATCCTTACTCTGGACAGGGCCTGCGGCAATCAGCCCCAGCATTTT	CASNILTLDRACGNQPQHF
TRBV5-1	.	TRBJ2-7	TRBD2	TGCGCCAGCAGCCTTACTACTAGCGGGTTTACCTACGAGCAGTACTTC	CASSLTTSGFTYEQYF
TRBV7-2	.	TRBJ2-7	.	TGTGCCAGCAGCCTCCTACGGTTCGAGCAGTACTTC	CASSLLRFEQYF
TRBV28	.	TRBJ2-1	.	TGTGCCAGCAGTTTTCGTTCGGGGAATGAGCAGTTCTTC	CASSFRSGNEQFF
TRBV11-2	once	TRBJ2-7	TRBD2	TGTGCCAGCAGCTTAGATCTAGCGGGAAGGAGCTCCTACGAGCAGTACTTC	CASSLDLAGRSSYEQYF
TRBV28	.	TRBJ2-7	.	TGTGCCAGCAGTCCCCCAGGCGGGGCCCCCGGGCACGAGCAGTACTTC	CASSPPGGAPGHEQYF
TRBV4-1	.	TRBJ1-2	.	TGCGCCAGCAGCCAAGTTAGGGGAGACAGCTATGGCTACACCTTC	CASSQVRGDSYGYTF